This TCR beta chain was sequenced for a study of control samples from healthy donors and cancer patients. Clones were sequenced by immunoSEQ multiplex PCR, and TCRdb holds only the in-frame ones, with some missing. Of some 76,000 clones listed, around 90% are singletons. Germline assignment: CDR1 SGHDT and CDR2 YYEEEE. This CDR3 is built from 15 residues. V lost 0 bases to trimming and J lost 6 bases, with 13 bases between them. As for this clone: Other DNA sequences in this sample translate to the same CDR3.

The chain links TRBV5-6 to TRBJ1-5; TRBD1 might be the D (5 bases). The sample comprised PBMCs. This TCR derives from a woman aged 45-65 years with colorectal cancer. DNA of the CDR3: TGTGCCAGCAGCTTGGGGGCAGGGTATGGTCAGCCCCAGCATTTT. The encoded protein is CASSLGAGYGQPQHF.